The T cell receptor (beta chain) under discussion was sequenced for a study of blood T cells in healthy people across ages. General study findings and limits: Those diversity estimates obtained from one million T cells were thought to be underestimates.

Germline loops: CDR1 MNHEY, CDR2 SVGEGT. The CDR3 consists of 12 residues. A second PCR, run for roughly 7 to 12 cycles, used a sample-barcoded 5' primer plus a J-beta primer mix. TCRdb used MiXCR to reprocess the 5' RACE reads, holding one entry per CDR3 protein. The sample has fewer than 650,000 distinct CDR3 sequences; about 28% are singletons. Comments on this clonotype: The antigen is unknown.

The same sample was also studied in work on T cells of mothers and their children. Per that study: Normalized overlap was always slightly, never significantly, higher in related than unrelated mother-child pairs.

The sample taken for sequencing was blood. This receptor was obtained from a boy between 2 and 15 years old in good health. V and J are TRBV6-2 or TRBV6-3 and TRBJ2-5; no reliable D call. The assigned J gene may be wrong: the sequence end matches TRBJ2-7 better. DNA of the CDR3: TGTGCCAGCAGTAATGGACCCTACGAGCAGTACTTC. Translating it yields CASSNGPYEQYF.